Below are 13 T cell receptor beta chains sequenced from a single sample in a study of T cells in Graves' hyperthyroidism and ophthalmopathy. TCR beta CDR3 regions were amplified from RNA transcripts. TCR CDR3 regions were first amplified by RT-PCR with HTBI primers. TCRdb re-called the multiplex PCR reads with MiXCR, one entry per CDR3 protein. The table lists about 640,000 distinct CDR3 sequences, less than 45% of them singletons. Sequenced sample: peripheral blood or thyroid tissue (not recorded which). The receptors here all came from an adult man with Graves' disease, either hyperthyroidism or ophthalmopathy (not recorded which).

The chain has TRBV19 and TRBJ1-6, with a weak D call TRBD1 (5 bases). Germline CDR1 is LNHDA and CDR2 is SQIVND (reference sequence). This CDR3 is built from 14 residues. The germline V and J ends were trimmed by 9 bases and 10 bases, with 19 bases remaining between them. The CDR3 protein is CASSSGAEESPLHF. In nucleotides, the CDR3 is TGTGCCAGCTCATCCGGGGCAGAAGAATCACCCCTCCACTTT.

There are many counts of this clonotype. The CDR3 spells CASSLYTDTQYF. The CDR3 coding sequence is TGTGCCAGCAGCTTGTACACAGATACGCAGTATTTT. This chain joins TRBV7-9 and TRBJ2-3; D remains unclear. The germline CDR1 and CDR2 sequences are SEHNR and FQNEAQ (reference sequence). V shed 3 bases and J shed 2 bases, with 3 bases lying between them. The CDR3 runs to 12 residues.

This chain connects TRBV20-1 to TRBJ2-5, with a tentative D call TRBD1 (5 bases). V shed 5 bases and J shed 0 bases, with 19 bases lying between them. Germline-derived CDR1 and CDR2 are DFQATT and SNEGSKA (reference sequence). This CDR3 has 16 residues. The CDR3: CSALLNSDSNQETQYF. In DNA form, the CDR3 reads TGCAGTGCTTTACTCAACTCCGACAGCAACCAAGAGACCCAGTACTTC.

CDR3 sequence: CASSDFTPGTDNYGYTF. Here the CDR3 DNA reads TGTGCCAGCAGCGATTTCACCCCCGGGACCGACAACTATGGCTACACCTTC. V usage is TRBV7-8 and J usage is TRBJ1-2, with D tentatively TRBD1 (5 bases). Trimming took 5 bases from V and 2 from J, leaving 21 bases between them. The CDR3 length is 17 residues. The germline V gene has CDR1 SGHVS and CDR2 FQNEAQ.

The V gene is TRBV7-2, the J gene TRBJ1-3; a possible D gene is TRBD1 (6 bases). The CDR3 is made up of 14 amino acids. The V and J ends lost 6 bases and 3 bases respectively, with 12 bases between them. Germline loops: CDR1 SGHTA, CDR2 FQGNSA. The CDR3 region has the DNA TGTGCCAGCAGGGGGGGCACAGATGGAAACACCATATATTTT. Protein product: CASRGGTDGNTIYF.

This chain uses TRBV12-3 or TRBV12-4 with TRBJ1-4, with 7 bases fitting TRBD1. Trimming took 3 bases from V and 5 from J; bases not matched to a gene: 12. The CDR3 extends over 17 amino acids. In DNA form, the CDR3 reads TGTGCCAGCAGTTTGGCTTTAGGGGGCTTGGGGAATGAAAAACTGTTTTTT. Protein product: CASSLALGGLGNEKLFF.

A few counts support this clonotype. This chain links TRBV12-3 or TRBV12-4 with TRBJ1-2, with D tentatively TRBD1 (5 bases). There are 15 residues in the CDR3. With 3 bases removed from V and 4 bases from J, the gap between germline ends came to 15 bases. CDR3 DNA: TGTGCCAGCAGTTTTCCGCAGGGAGGGAGCTATGGCTACACCTTC. This sequence encodes CASSFPQGGSYGYTF.

V and J are TRBV15 and TRBJ2-5, with D hard to call. This CDR3 comprises 15 residues. Looked up from germline, CDR1 is LNHNV and CDR2 is YYDKDF (reference sequence). Trimming left V 10 bases short and J 5 bases short, with 23 bases between. The CDR3 region has the DNA TGTGCCAGCTCTCGCCCCAGCGATGGCAGGGAGACCCAGTACTTC. Amino acid sequence: CASSRPSDGRETQYF.

As for this clonotype: This could be a read error, since a much larger clone is one nucleotide away. The chain uses TRBV14 and TRBJ2-7; no clear D. The V gene lost 4 bases and the J gene lost 3 bases, with 16 bases spanning the gap. The germline CDR1 and CDR2 sequences are SGHDN and FVKESK. The CDR3 is 15 residues long. The CDR3 DNA sequence: TGTGCCAGCAGCCCAGACCCCGACCGATTCTACGAGCAGTACTTC. Translation gives CASSPDPDRFYEQYF.

This chain links TRBV4-1 with TRBJ1-4; no reliable D call. CDR3 length: 14 residues. Trimming pared 1 base from V and 17 bases from J, leaving 20 bases between. CDR1 and CDR2 from the germline V gene are MGHRA and YSYEKL. The CDR3 DNA reads as TGCGCCAGCAGCCAAGCCTACCCCCCGACCAACGGTTTTTTT. Amino acids: CASSQAYPPTNGFF.

A remark on this clonotype: This may come from a read error, since a much larger clone is one base off. The chain links TRBV15 to TRBJ1-4; no firm D call. Germline V gene lookup returns CDR1 LNHNV and CDR2 YYDKDF (reference sequence). The CDR3 spans 13 residues. Trimming stripped 0 bases from V and 11 bases from J, with 10 bases between. CDR3 residues: CATSRDQSEKLFF. The DNA for the CDR3 is TGTGCCACCAGCAGAGACCAGTCGGAGAAACTGTTTTTT.

Many counts were recorded for this clonotype. This may be a read error, as it is one base from a much larger clone. This chain links TRBV27 with TRBJ2-7, with D unresolved. The CDR3 loop spans 11 amino acids. With 6 bases removed from V and 0 bases from J, the gap between germline ends came to 3 bases. Germline V gene lookup returns CDR1 MNHEY and CDR2 SMNVEV (reference sequence). The DNA of the CDR3 is TGTGCCAGCAGGTCCTCCTACGAGCAGTACTTC. Protein product: CASRSSYEQYF.

This clonotype was counted ten times or more. The chain combines TRBV24-1 with TRBJ2-6; possibly TRBD1 for D (5 bases). Trimming removed 3 bases at V and 2 bases at J, with 10 bases between. The CDR3 is made up of 16 amino acids. In germline, CDR1 is KGHDR, CDR2 SFDVKD. CDR3 protein: CATSDQGRAGANVLTF. CDR3 DNA: TGTGCCACCAGTGATCAGGGTAGGGCTGGGGCCAACGTCCTGACTTTC.